A selection of T cell receptor beta chains follows, all from one sample in a study of blood T cell repertoires in COVID-19. Some clones are missing from TCRdb's copy, which holds only in-frame ones; the method was immunoSEQ multiplex PCR. The table lists tens of thousands of clones, approximately 82% of them singletons, with roughly 4.3% in the top ten. Material: peripheral blood. Receptors originate from a woman in her seventies with acute or convalescent COVID-19. The CDR3 runs from the conserved cysteine through the conserved F or W. The D gene is left open where the match is weak. Rows give clone size only sometimes, using once, few, many, or a class for an expanded clone.

CDR3aa	CDR3nt	d_gene	v_gene	j_gene	abundance
CASRGQGGAEAFF	TGTGCCAGCAGGGGACAGGGAGGGGCTGAAGCTTTCTTT	TRBD1	TRBV12-3/TRBV12-4	TRBJ1-1	-
CAWTWRSSGAYEQYF	TGTGCCTGGACCTGGCGGTCTAGCGGCGCCTACGAGCAGTACTTC	TRBD2	TRBV30	TRBJ2-7	-
CATSEPLLREGIAGYTF	TGTGCCACCAGTGAGCCGCTGCTCAGGGAGGGGATAGCTGGCTACACCTTC	-	TRBV24-1	TRBJ1-2	-
CASSVAGDPANGYTF	TGTGCCAGCAGCGTAGCGGGGGACCCCGCAAATGGCTACACCTTC	-	TRBV9	TRBJ1-2	-
CASSLDGRGHYNEQFF	TGTGCCAGCAGTTTAGACGGGAGGGGCCATTACAATGAGCAGTTCTTC	TRBD2	TRBV6-6	TRBJ2-1	once
CASSHVTGAGEQFF	TGTGCCAGCAGCCACGTAACAGGGGCCGGTGAGCAGTTCTTC	TRBD1	TRBV11-2	TRBJ2-1	-
CASSDSRAPGELFF	TGTGCCAGCAGTGACTCGAGAGCCCCCGGGGAGCTGTTTTTT	-	TRBV6-4	TRBJ2-2	-
CASSPGLAGEENIQYF	TGTGCCAGCAGCCCGGGACTAGCGGGAGAGGAAAACATTCAGTACTTC	TRBD2	TRBV13	TRBJ2-4	-
CASTRDRGTDTQYF	TGTGCCAGCACCCGGGACAGGGGAACAGATACGCAGTATTTT	TRBD1	TRBV6-5	TRBJ2-3	-
CASKDTGWERESETQYF	TGTGCCAGCAAAGATACAGGATGGGAGCGGGAGTCAGAGACCCAGTACTTC	TRBD2	TRBV7-2	TRBJ2-5	few
CASSQASGQTYEQYF	TGCGCCAGCAGCCAAGCCAGCGGGCAGACCTACGAGCAGTACTTC	-	TRBV4-1	TRBJ2-7	once
CSGKTGLEGETQYF	TGCAGCGGGAAAACAGGGTTAGAAGGAGAGACCCAGTACTTC	-	TRBV29-1	TRBJ2-5	-
CASEATQGNEQFF	TGTGCCAGCGAGGCCACCCAGGGCAATGAGCAGTTCTTC	-	TRBV3-1/TRBV3-2	TRBJ2-1	few
CASKTDSSYEQYF	TGTGCCAGCAAAACGGACAGTTCCTACGAGCAGTACTTC	-	TRBV6-9	TRBJ2-7	-
CATSRDSGANYGYTF	TGTGCCACCAGCAGAGATTCGGGGGCTAACTATGGCTACACCTTC	-	TRBV15	TRBJ1-2	-
CAWEIPYRTNTEAFF	TGTGCCTGGGAAATACCTTACAGGACGAACACTGAAGCTTTCTTT	-	TRBV30	TRBJ1-1	-
CASSLSGTYGYTF	TGTGCCAGCAGCTTATCTGGGACATACGGCTACACCTTC	-	TRBV7-9	TRBJ1-2	-
CASSVGVAGELFF	TGTGCCAGCAGCGTAGGAGTAGCCGGGGAGCTGTTTTTT	-	TRBV9	TRBJ2-2	once
CASRSALGVSGANVLTF	TGTGCCAGCAGGAGCGCCCTAGGGGTCTCTGGGGCCAACGTCCTGACTTTC	-	TRBV28	TRBJ2-6	-
CASSPRTPNTGELFF	TGTGCCAGCTCACCAAGGACACCTAACACCGGGGAGCTGTTTTTT	-	TRBV18	TRBJ2-2	-